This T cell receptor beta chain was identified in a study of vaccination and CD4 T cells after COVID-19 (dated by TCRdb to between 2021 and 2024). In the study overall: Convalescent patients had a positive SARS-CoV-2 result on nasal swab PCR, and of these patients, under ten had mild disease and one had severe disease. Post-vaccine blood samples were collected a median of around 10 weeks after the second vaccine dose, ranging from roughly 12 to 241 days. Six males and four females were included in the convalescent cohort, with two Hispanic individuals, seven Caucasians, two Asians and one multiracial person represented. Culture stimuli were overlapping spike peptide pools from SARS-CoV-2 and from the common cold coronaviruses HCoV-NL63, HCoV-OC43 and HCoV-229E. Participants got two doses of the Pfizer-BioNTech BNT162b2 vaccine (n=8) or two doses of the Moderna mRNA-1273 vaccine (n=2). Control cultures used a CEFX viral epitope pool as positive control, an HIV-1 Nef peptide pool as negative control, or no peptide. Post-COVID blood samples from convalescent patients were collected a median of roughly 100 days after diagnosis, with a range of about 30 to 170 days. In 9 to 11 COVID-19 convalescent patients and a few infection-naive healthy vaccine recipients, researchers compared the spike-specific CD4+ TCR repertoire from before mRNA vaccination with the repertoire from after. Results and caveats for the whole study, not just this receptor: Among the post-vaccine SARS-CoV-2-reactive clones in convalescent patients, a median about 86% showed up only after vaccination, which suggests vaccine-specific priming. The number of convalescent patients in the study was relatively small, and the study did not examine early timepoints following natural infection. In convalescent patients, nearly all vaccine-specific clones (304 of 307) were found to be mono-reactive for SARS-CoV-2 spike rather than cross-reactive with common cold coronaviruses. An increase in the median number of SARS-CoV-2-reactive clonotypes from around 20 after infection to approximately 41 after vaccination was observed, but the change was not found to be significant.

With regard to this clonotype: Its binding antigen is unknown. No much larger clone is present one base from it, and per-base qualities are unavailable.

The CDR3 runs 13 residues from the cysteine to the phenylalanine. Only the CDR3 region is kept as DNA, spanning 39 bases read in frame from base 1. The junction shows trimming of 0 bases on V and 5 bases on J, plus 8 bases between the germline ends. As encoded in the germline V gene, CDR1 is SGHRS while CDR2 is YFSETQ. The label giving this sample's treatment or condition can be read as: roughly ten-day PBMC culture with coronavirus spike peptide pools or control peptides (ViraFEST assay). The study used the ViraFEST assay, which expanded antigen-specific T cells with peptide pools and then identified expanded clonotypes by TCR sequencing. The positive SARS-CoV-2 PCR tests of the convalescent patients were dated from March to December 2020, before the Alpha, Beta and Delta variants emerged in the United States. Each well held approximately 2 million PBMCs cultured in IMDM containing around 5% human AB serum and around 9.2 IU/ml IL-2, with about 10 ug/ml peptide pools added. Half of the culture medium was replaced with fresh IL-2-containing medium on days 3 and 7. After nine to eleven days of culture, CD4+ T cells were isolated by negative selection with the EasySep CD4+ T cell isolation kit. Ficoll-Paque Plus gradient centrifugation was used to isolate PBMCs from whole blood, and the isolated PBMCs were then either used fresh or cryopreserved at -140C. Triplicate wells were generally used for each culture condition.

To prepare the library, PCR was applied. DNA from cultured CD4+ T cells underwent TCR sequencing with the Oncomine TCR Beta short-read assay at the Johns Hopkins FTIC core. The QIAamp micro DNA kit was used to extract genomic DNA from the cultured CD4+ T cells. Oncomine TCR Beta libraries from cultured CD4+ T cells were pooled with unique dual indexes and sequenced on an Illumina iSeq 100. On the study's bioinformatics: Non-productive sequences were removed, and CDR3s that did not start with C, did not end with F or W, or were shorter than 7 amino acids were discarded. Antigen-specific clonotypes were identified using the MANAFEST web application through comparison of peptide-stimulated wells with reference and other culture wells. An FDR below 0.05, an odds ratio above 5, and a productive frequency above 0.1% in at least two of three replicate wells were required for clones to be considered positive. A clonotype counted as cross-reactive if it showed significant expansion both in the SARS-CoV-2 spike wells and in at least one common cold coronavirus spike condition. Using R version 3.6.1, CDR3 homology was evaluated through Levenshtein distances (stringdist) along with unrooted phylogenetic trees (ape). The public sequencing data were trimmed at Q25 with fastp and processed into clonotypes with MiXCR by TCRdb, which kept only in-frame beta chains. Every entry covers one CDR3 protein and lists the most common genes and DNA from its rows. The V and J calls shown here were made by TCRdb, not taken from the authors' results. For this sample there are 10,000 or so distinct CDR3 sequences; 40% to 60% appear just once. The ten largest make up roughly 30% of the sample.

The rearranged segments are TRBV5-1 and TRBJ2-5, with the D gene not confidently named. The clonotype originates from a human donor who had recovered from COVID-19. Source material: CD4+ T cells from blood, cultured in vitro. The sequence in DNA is TGCGCCAGCAGCTTGGACCCAAGGGAGACCCAGTACTTC. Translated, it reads CASSLDPRETQYF.